This T cell receptor (beta chain) was identified during a study of read filtering for tumor transcriptome and immune sequencing. The wider study: Revised staging placed eight or nine patients in R-ISS I, approximately 16 in II, six or seven in III. Regarding the study as a whole: IR-seq and RNA-seq agreed better without single-read clonotypes. Sorted CD138-negative bone marrow cells were not purified T cells. Approximately 82% of IR-seq clonotypes had one read, totaling around 3.3% of reads; RNA-seq: about 70% and 40%.

At least ten counts were recorded for this clonotype. The antigen remains unidentified. V gave up 0 bases and J gave up 9 bases; unmatched junction bases: 5. Germline lookup yields CDR1 MNHNY and CDR2 SVGAGI (reference sequence). This CDR3 is 14 amino acids long. The library was built from about 400 ng RNA with molecular barcoded adaptors for alpha/delta and beta/gamma chains. Each CDR3 protein is one row after TCRdb ran MiXCR on the reads. The sample consists of fewer than 25,000 distinct CDR3 sequences, approximately 22% of them appearing once. The receptor was derived from a donor aged 40 or over with multiple myeloma. V usage is TRBV6-6 and J usage is TRBJ2-1; 7 nucleotides align to TRBD2. Sequenced sample: a population of CD138-negative cells sorted from bone marrow. The CDR3 sequence: CASSYSREFGEQFF. For the CDR3, the DNA is TGTGCCAGCAGTTACTCGCGGGAGTTCGGTGAGCAGTTCTTC.